This TCR beta chain derives from a study of blood T cell repertoires in COVID-19. The authors' processing: Nucleated cell number was recorded as an estimate derived from reference gene primer amplification. The repertoire was sequenced with immunoSEQ multiplex PCR; TCRdb's copy has only in-frame clones and lacks some. V and J calls and clone size are those listed in that table; D and trimming were worked out from the DNA. The data show 370,000 or so clones, more than 75% seen once. For recovered donors of Cohort 3, there were two negative PCRs, clearance, or symptom resolution. This CDR3 has 18 residues. Looked up from germline, CDR1 is MNHEY and CDR2 is SVGEGT. Trimming at V came to 3 bases and at J to 1 base, leaving 8 bases not matched to a gene.

The specimen was PBMCs or T cells enriched from blood (not recorded which). V is TRBV6-2 or TRBV6-3 and J is TRBJ2-1; 11 positions match TRBD2. This TCR was sampled from a man aged 25-45 years who had recovered from COVID-19. CDR3 DNA sequence: TGTGCCAGCAGTTATGCTAGCGGGGGGCCTGGGTCCTACAATGAGCAGTTCTTC. This sequence encodes CASSYASGGPGSYNEQFF.